The clone carrying this T cell receptor (beta chain) was detected ten times or more. Researchers took RNA transcripts and amplified TCR beta CDR3 regions from them. RT-PCR was first run with HTBI primers, then multiplex PCR in a second round. In TCRdb, the multiplex PCR reads were re-called with MiXCR into one record per CDR3 protein. The sample lists just over 400,000 distinct CDR3 sequences; roughly 21% were seen once. This entry comes from a study of Graves' ophthalmopathy and Graves' hyperthyroidism. This CDR3 has 15 amino acids. The germline gives CDR1 SGDLS, CDR2 YYNGEE. Trimming removed 0 bases from V and 4 bases from J, with 11 bases in between.

The clonotype originates from a woman under 30 with stable Graves' hyperthyroidism. The sequencing sample was made of peripheral blood. The chain combines TRBV9 with TRBJ1-5; D is unresolved. In DNA form, the CDR3 reads TGTGCCAGCAGCGTAGATCCTTGGGGAAATCAGCCCCAGCATTTT. It is translated as CASSVDPWGNQPQHF. Using reference TRBV9 and TRBJ1-5 for the parts outside the CDR3, the full variable domain is DSGVTQTPKHLITATGQRVTLRCSPRSGDLSVYWYQQSLDQGLQFLIQYYNGEERAKGNILERFSAQQFPDLHSELNLSSLELGDSALYFCASSVDPWGNQPQHFGDGTRLSIL.